Listed here are 17 T cell receptor beta chains from one sample, sequenced in a study of T cell responses to AZD1222 COVID-19 vaccine (dated by TCRdb to the early 2020s). Per the publication, the time point label means: about 28 days (+/-7) after the second vaccine dose. The library was generated by the immunoSEQ multiplex PCR assay. Not all clones reach the TCRdb copy of this immuneACCESS table, which keeps in-frame sequences only. Checked studies attribute under half of the gap to unresolved V genes and leave the rest unexplained. This sample holds under 200,000 clones; 70% to 90% were observed only once. The top ten clones comprise 20% to 30% of the sample. Sequencing was performed on peripheral blood, taken 28 days after the second AZD1222 dose. The source of these receptors is an adult who received the AZD1222 COVID-19 vaccine.

The chain carries TRBV28 and TRBJ1-2, with TRBD1 identical over 8 bases. This CDR3 is built from 14 residues. The V and J ends lost 10 bases and 4 bases, in that order; junction bases with no gene match: 11. The germline V gene has CDR1 MDHEN and CDR2 SYDVKM. CDR3 in DNA: TGTGCCACTAACGGACAGGGTCTGCTCTATGGCTACACCTTC. Translation: CATNGQGLLYGYTF.

This chain connects TRBV7-9 to TRBJ1-4; 10 bases match TRBD1. This CDR3 comprises 14 residues. The V gene's germline CDR1 is SEHNR and CDR2 FQNEAQ (reference sequence). Losses at the gene ends were 7 bases for V and 7 bases for J; bases not matched to a gene: 6. CDR3 sequence: CASKGTGEREKLFF. The CDR3 DNA sequence: TGTGCCAGCAAAGGGACAGGGGAGCGTGAAAAACTGTTTTTT.

V gene TRBV7-9 combines with J gene TRBJ2-7; D is ambiguous. Germline-derived CDR1 and CDR2 are SEHNR and FQNEAQ (reference sequence). Trimming took 0 bases from V and 0 from J, leaving 15 bases between them. The CDR3 covers 17 residues. The CDR3 protein is CASSLASSGRSSYEQYF. In DNA form, the CDR3 reads TGTGCCAGCAGCTTAGCAAGTTCTGGCCGAAGCTCCTACGAGCAGTACTTC.

The chain recombines TRBV4-3 with TRBJ2-3; 12 bases agree with TRBD1. J was trimmed by 4 bases and V by 2 bases; bases with no gene match: 13. CDR1 and CDR2 from the germline V gene are LGHNA and YSLEER. The CDR3 spans 19 residues. Here the CDR3 reads CASSQRDRGRMDSADTQYF. The CDR3 bases are TGCGCCAGCAGCCAACGGGACAGGGGGCGCATGGATTCAGCAGATACGCAGTATTTT.

The chain couples TRBV6-5 to TRBJ2-7; 7 nucleotides align to TRBD1. Germline values: CDR1 MNHEY, CDR2 SVGAGI. The CDR3 consists of 15 residues. Germline trimming cut 8 bases from V and 1 base from J; bases unmatched to any gene: 11. The CDR3, as DNA: TGTGCCAGCTCGCTGTGGGACAGCGCTTCCTACGAGCAGTACTTC. Amino acids: CASSLWDSASYEQYF.

The chain couples TRBV5-1 to TRBJ2-3; TRBD2 agrees at 7 bases. The CDR3 sequence is 17 residues long. With V trimmed by 4 bases and J by 2 bases, 13 bases remained unmatched. The germline gives CDR1 SGHRS, CDR2 YFSETQ. CDR3 region: CASSPGGSVPSTDTQYF. Written as DNA, the CDR3 is TGCGCCAGCAGCCCCGGGGGGTCCGTTCCGTCCACAGATACGCAGTATTTT.

J is TRBJ2-7 and V is TRBV6-1; 15 nucleotides match TRBD2. The CDR3 consists of 15 residues. Germline V gene lookup returns CDR1 MNHNS and CDR2 SASEGT. V shed 3 bases and J 4 bases; nucleotides not matched to a gene: 1. The CDR3 sequence is CASSEGLAGGYEQYF. CDR3 nucleotide sequence: TGTGCCAGCAGTGAGGGACTAGCGGGAGGATACGAGCAGTACTTC.

This chain connects TRBV27 to TRBJ2-1, with D perhaps matching TRBD2 (6 bases). The CDR3 is made up of 11 amino acids. Germline CDR1 MNHEY, CDR2 SMNVEV (reference sequence). V gave up 5 bases and J gave up 12 bases, with 11 bases separating them. The CDR3 region has the DNA TGTGCCAGCAGTCCGGGACTCCGGCAGTTCTTC. Translating gives CASSPGLRQFF.

The chain couples TRBV20-1 to TRBJ2-3; 9 bases align to TRBD2. The V segment lost 3 bases and the J segment 5 bases; nucleotides outside the gene matches: 9. Germline values: CDR1 DFQATT, CDR2 SNEGSKA (reference sequence). The CDR3 contains 15 residues. CDR3 in DNA: TGCAGTGCTAGTGGGTCTAGCGGGGCGGAAGATACGCAGTATTTT. Translating gives CSASGSSGAEDTQYF.

The V and J genes are TRBV5-1 and TRBJ2-3; D ambiguous. Germline V lookup: CDR1 SGHRS, CDR2 YFSETQ. The CDR3 consists of 13 residues. V lost 0 bases to trimming and J lost 5 bases, with 7 bases between them. In DNA, the CDR3 is TGCGCCAGCAGCTTGGAAACCTTAGATACGCAGTATTTT. Residues: CASSLETLDTQYF.

The chain couples TRBV28 to TRBJ1-4; D not certain. Trimming stripped 4 bases from V and 8 bases from J, with 17 bases between. Germline assignment: CDR1 MDHEN and CDR2 SYDVKM. The CDR3 extends over 15 amino acids. The CDR3 region is CASSSNSAGKEKLFF. The CDR3 bases are TGTGCCAGCAGTTCGAACAGCGCTGGAAAAGAAAAACTGTTTTTT.

This clone was counted only a few times. V and J are TRBV25-1 and TRBJ2-2, with a weak D call TRBD2 (5 bases). Trimming removed 7 bases from V and 0 bases from J, with 9 bases in between. The germline CDR1 and CDR2 sequences are MGHDK and SYGVNS. The CDR3 loop spans 14 amino acids. CDR3 loop: CASMEEANTGELFF. The CDR3, as DNA: TGTGCCAGCATGGAGGAAGCGAACACCGGGGAGCTGTTTTTT.

The V gene is TRBV6-1, the J gene TRBJ1-2, with 9 nucleotides matching TRBD1. V gave up 6 bases and J gave up 4 bases; unmatched junction bases: 6. Germline V gene lookup returns CDR1 MNHNS and CDR2 SASEGT. This CDR3 is 14 amino acids long. The CDR3 nucleotides read TGTGCCAGCAGCAGGACAGGGGATCCCTATGGCTACACCTTC. This gives the protein CASSRTGDPYGYTF.

This clone was recorded only once. The V and J genes are TRBV7-2 and TRBJ2-5; D is undetermined. The V end was cut by 2 bases, the J end by 3 bases, with 13 bases between. Germline assignment: CDR1 SGHTA and CDR2 FQGNSA. The CDR3 loop spans 15 amino acids. The chain's CDR3 is CASSLRPPAKETQYF. CDR3 bases: TGTGCCAGCAGCTTACGTCCTCCTGCTAAAGAGACCCAGTACTTC. The full variable domain, in which reference TRBV7-2 and TRBJ2-5 provide the parts outside the CDR3, is GAGVSQSPSNKVTEKGKDVELRCDPISGHTALYWYRQSLGQGLEFLIYFQGNSAPDKSGLPSDRFSAERTGGSVSTLTIQRTQQEDSAVYLCASSLRPPAKETQYFGPGTRLLVL.

This chain joins TRBV6-5 and TRBJ1-5; D is ambiguous. The CDR3 contains 15 residues. CDR1 and CDR2 (germline): MNHEY, SVGAGI. The V end was cut by 6 bases, the J end by 4 bases, with 16 bases between. The CDR3 DNA reads as TGTGCCAGCAGAACCTCTTCTGCGGGTAATCAGCCCCAGCATTTT. It yields the protein CASRTSSAGNQPQHF.

V usage is TRBV5-1 and J usage is TRBJ2-5; 8 bases fit TRBD1. Germline lookup yields CDR1 SGHRS and CDR2 YFSETQ. CDR3 length equals 15 residues. Trimming took 0 bases from V and 3 from J; bases not matched to a gene: 4. The CDR3 protein is CASSLGQGAEETQYF. The DNA for the CDR3 is TGCGCCAGCAGCTTGGGTCAGGGGGCTGAAGAGACCCAGTACTTC.

The rearrangement uses TRBV5-6 and TRBJ2-7; the D is unclear. Trimming shortened V by 4 bases and J by 9 bases, and 23 bases separated the two germline ends. Looked up from germline, CDR1 is SGHDT and CDR2 is YYEEEE. The CDR3 is 15 residues long. As DNA, the CDR3 is TGTGCCAGCAGCCACACCGGGCCGGGCAGAGTAGGGCAGTACTTC. Its protein is CASSHTGPGRVGQYF.